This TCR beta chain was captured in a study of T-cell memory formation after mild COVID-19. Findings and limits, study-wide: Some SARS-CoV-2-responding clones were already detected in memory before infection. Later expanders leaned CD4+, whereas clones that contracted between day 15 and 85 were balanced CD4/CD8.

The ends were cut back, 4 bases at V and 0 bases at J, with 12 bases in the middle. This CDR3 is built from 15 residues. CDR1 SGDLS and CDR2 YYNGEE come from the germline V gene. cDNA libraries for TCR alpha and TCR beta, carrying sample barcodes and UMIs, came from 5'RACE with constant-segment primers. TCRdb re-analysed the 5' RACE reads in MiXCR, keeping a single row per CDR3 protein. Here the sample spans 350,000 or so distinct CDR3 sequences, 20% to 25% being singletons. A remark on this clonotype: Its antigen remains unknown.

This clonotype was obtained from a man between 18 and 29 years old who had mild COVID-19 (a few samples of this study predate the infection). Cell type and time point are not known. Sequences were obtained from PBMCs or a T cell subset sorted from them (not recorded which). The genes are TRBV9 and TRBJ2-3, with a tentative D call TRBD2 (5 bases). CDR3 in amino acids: CASSFTGSSTDTQYF. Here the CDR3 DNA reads TGTGCCAGCAGCTTTACGGGATCTAGCACAGATACGCAGTATTTT.